The following is a T cell receptor beta chain sequence with its context. This record belongs to a study of blood T cell repertoires in COVID-19. Study-level information: Whether acute or convalescent, the COVID-19 samples came from the United States, Italy and Spain.

The data were produced by immunoSEQ multiplex PCR, yet TCRdb's version contains in-frame clones alone and is incomplete. The table lists around 100,000 clones, about 90% of them singletons. The CDR3 sequence is 14 residues long. V was shortened by 7 bases and J by 5 bases, with 17 bases between the two germline ends. Germline V gene data show CDR1 as WNHNN and CDR2 as SYGVQD (reference sequence). Sequenced: peripheral blood. The chain couples TRBV10-1 to TRBJ1-1; the D gene is possibly TRBD1 (6 bases). This clonotype was obtained from a man older than 75 with acute or convalescent COVID-19. In DNA form, the CDR3 reads TGCGCCAGCAAACCCGAGAGTAGGGGGACTGAAGCTTTCTTT. Amino acids: CASKPESRGTEAFF.